The TCR beta chain under discussion was sequenced for a study of blood T cells in healthy people across ages. In its sample, this clonotype was seen a few times. Its matching antigen is unknown. Study observations and caveats: With age, beta diversity per million T cells declined roughly linearly, significantly by 40.

Germline V gives CDR1 SNHLY, CDR2 FYNNEI. V lost 4 bases to trimming and J lost 9 bases, with 13 bases between them. The CDR3 runs to 12 residues. Using a J-beta primer mix together with a sample-barcoded 5' primer, a second PCR was run for roughly 6 to 12 cycles. Per sample, CDR3-containing paired-end reads numbered at least 2.5 million. Using its own MiXCR run on the 5' RACE reads, TCRdb lists one record per CDR3 protein. There are some 1.5 million distinct CDR3 sequences in the sample; approximately 28% occur only once, and 7% to 9% lies in the top ten. Sequenced input: blood. This chain uses TRBV2 with TRBJ2-7; tentatively, D is TRBD1 (5 bases). This sequence was found in a young woman in good health. CDR3 sequence: CASSVLTGRQYF. The CDR3 DNA reads TGTGCCAGCAGTGTATTAACAGGACGGCAGTACTTC.